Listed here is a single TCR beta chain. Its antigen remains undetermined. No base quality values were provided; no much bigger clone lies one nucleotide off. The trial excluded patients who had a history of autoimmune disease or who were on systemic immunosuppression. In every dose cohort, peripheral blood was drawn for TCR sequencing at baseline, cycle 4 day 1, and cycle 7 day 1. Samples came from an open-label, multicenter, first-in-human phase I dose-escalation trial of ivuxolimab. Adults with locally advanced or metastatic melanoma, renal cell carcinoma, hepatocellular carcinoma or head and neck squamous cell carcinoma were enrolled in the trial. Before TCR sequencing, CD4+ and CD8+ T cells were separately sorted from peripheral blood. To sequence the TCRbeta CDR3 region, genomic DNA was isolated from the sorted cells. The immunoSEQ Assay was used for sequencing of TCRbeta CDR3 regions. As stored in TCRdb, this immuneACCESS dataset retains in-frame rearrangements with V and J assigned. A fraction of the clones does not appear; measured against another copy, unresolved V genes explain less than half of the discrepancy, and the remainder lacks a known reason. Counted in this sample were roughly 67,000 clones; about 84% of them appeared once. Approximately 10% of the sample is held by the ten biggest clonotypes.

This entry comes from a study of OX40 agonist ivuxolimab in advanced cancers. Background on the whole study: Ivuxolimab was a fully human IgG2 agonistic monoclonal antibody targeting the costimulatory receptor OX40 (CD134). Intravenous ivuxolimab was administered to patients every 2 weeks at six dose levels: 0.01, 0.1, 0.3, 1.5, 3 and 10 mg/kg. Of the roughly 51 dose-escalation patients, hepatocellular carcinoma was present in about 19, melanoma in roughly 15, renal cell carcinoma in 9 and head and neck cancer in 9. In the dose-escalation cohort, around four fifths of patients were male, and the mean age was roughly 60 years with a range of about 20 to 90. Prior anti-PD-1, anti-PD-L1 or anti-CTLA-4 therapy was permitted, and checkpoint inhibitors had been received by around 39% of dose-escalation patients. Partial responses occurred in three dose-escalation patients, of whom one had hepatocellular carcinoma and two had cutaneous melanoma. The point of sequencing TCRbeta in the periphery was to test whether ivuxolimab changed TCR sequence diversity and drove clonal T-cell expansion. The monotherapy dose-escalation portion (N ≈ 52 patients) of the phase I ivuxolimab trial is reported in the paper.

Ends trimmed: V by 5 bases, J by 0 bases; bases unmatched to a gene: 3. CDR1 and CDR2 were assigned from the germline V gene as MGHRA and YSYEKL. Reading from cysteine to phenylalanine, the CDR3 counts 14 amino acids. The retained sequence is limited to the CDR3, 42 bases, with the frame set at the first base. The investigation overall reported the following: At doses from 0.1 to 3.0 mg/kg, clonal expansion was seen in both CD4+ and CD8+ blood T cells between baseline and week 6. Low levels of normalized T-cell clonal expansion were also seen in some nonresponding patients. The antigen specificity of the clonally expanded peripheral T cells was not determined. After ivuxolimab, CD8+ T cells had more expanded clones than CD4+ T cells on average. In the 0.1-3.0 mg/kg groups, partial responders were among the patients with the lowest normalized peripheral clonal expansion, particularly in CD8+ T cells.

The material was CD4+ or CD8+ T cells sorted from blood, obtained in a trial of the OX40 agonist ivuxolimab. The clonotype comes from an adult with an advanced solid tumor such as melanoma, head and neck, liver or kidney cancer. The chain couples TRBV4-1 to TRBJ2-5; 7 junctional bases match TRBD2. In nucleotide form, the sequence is TGCGCCAGCAGCGAAGCGGGGAACCAAGAGACCCAGTACTTC. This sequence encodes CASSEAGNQETQYF.